This TCR beta chain was recorded in a study of T cell changes during pregnancy in multiple sclerosis. V was pared by 7 bases and J by 3 bases, with 12 bases between. The germline V gene has CDR1 MNHNY and CDR2 SVGAGI (reference sequence). CDR3 size: 13 residues. Only in-frame clones appear in the TCRdb table, and some are missing; sequencing was by immunoSEQ multiplex PCR. The data show over 30,000 clones, 91% seen once. The genes are TRBV6-6 and TRBJ1-1; maybe TRBD1 (5 bases). The clonotype comes from a female donor in good health, enrolled as a control in a pregnancy study. The specimen was CD8+ T cells from peripheral blood mononuclear cells, collected in the second trimester of pregnancy. The CDR3 coding sequence is TGTGCCAGCATCAAGGGGTTTCACACTGAAGCTTTCTTT. It encodes CASIKGFHTEAFF.